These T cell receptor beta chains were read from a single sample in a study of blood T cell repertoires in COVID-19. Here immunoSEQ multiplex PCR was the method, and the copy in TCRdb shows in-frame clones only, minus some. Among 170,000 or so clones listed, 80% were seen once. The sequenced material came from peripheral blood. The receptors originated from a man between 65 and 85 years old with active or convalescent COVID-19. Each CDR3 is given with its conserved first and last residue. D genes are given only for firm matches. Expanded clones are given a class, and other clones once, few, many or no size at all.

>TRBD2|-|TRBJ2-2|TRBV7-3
TGTGCCAGCAGCTTGGGCGGGAGGGGCACCGGGGAGCTGTTTTTT
CASSLGGRGTGELFF
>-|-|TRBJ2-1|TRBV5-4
TGTGCCAGCAGCTTGAAACTAGCAGGCAATGAGCAGTTCTTC
CASSLKLAGNEQFF
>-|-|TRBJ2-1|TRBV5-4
TGTGCCAGCAGACTGGAGGGACTCTACAATGAGCAGTTCTTC
CASRLEGLYNEQFF
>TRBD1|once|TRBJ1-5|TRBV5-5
TGTGCCAGCAGCCACCGGGGGACAGAAGTACCGCAGCCCCAGCATTTT
CASSHRGTEVPQPQHF
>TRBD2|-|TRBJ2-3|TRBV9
TGTGCCAGCAGTGCCGGGACTAGCGGGGGACTTAGCACAGATACGCAGTATTTT
CASSAGTSGGLSTDTQYF
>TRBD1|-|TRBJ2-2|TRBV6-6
TGTGCCAGCAGTGGATCAACAGGGGGCGTAAACACCGGGGAGCTGTTTTTT
CASSGSTGGVNTGELFF
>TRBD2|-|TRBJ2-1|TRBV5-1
TGCGCCAGCAGCTTGGGCCCTAGCGGGATGTCTAATGAGCAGTTCTTC
CASSLGPSGMSNEQFF
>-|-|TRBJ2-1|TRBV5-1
TGCGCCAGCAGCTTGGCAGGGACTCCTTACAATGAGCAGTTCTTC
CASSLAGTPYNEQFF
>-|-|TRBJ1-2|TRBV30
TGTGCCTGGAGTGCAGGGCGGAACTATGGCTACACCTTC
CAWSAGRNYGYTF
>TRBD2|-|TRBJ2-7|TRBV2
TGTGCCAGCATCGGGACTAGCGGGAGTAGCGGGGGTCGGCAGTACTTC
CASIGTSGSSGGRQYF
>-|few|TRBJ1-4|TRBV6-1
TGTGCCAGCAGTGGGTGGGGAAATTCCGGGAGCCACGTCCGAAAACTGTTTTTT
CASSGWGNSGSHVRKLFF
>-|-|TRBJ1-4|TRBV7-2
TGTGCCAGCAGCTTAGCTCAGGGGTATAATGAAAAACTGTTTTTT
CASSLAQGYNEKLFF
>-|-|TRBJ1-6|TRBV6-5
TGTGCCAGCAGTTACTCGACAGAAAATTCACCCCTCCACTTT
CASSYSTENSPLHF
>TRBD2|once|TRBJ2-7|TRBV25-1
TGTGCCAGCAGTGAATCGGGTTCGGGGGGATCCTACGAGCAGTACTTC
CASSESGSGGSYEQYF
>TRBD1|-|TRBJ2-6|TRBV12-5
TGTGCTAGTGGTTCCTTTACTTCCCTGACAGGGAATACGCTTAGCTCTGGGGCCAACGTCCTGACTTTC
CASGSFTSLTGNTLSSGANVLTF
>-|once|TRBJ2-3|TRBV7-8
TGTGCCAGCAGCCGCTACACAGATACGCAGTATTTT
CASSRYTDTQYF
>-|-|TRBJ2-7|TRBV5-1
TGCGCCAGCAGCCCCTATCTCGCCTCCTACGAGCAGTACTTC
CASSPYLASYEQYF
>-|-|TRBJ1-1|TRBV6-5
TGTGCCAGCAGTTACCAGTCCACCGCCCCCCGCACTGAAGCTTTCTTT
CASSYQSTAPRTEAFF
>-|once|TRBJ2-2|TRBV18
TGTGCCAGCTCACCACGGGGAGACCCGAACACCGGGGAGCTGTTTTTT
CASSPRGDPNTGELFF
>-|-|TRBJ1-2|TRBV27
TGTGCCAGCAGTTTATCGTCCCTGGCGGGGTATGGCTACACCTTC
CASSLSSLAGYGYTF
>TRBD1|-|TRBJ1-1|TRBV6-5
TGTGCCAGCAGTTTCGACAGGGCGGGGGGCACTGAAGCTTTCTTT
CASSFDRAGGTEAFF
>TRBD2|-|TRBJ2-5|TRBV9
TGTGCCAGCAGCCGTCTAGGTAGCGGGAGCTCGGAGACCCAGTACTTC
CASSRLGSGSSETQYF
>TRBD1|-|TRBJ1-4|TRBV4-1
TGCGCCAGCAGCCAGATAAAAGACGACAGGGAACTTAATGAAAAACTGTTTTTT
CASSQIKDDRELNEKLFF
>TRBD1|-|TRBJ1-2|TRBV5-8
TGTGCCAGCAGCTTGCCGGGACAGGGTTATGGCTACACCTTC
CASSLPGQGYGYTF
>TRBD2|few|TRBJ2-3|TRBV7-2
TGTGCCAGCAGCCCCCAGGGCGGGGGGGTAGATACGCAGTATTTT
CASSPQGGGVDTQYF
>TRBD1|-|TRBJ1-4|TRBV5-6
TGTGCCAGCAGCACCGGACAGGGAGAATCAGATGAAAAACTGTTTTTT
CASSTGQGESDEKLFF
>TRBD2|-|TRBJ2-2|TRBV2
TGTGCCAGCAGAGGACTAGCGGGAGCGGTCGGGGAGCTGTTTTTT
CASRGLAGAVGELFF
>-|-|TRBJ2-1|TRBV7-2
TGTGCCAGCAGCCCTCGGTCAGGGTCCCCTGAGCAGTTCTTC
CASSPRSGSPEQFF
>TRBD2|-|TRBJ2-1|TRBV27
TGTGCCAGCAGTCCCCCACCGGGGGGGCCTTTCGATGAGCAGTTCTTC
CASSPPPGGPFDEQFF
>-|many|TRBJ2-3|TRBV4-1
TGCGCCAGCAGCCGGGTCGGGGGGCTATCAGATACGCAGTATTTT
CASSRVGGLSDTQYF
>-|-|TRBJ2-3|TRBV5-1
TGCGCCAGCAGCTTGGGAGGTCCGGAGACCACAGATACGCAGTATTTT
CASSLGGPETTDTQYF
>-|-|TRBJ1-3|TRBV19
TGTGCCAGTGGGGGACTGCGAAACACCATATATTTT
CASGGLRNTIYF
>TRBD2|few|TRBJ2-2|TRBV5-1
TGCGCCAGCAGCTTGGGCGGTCTAGCGGGGGGCACCGGGGAGCTGTTTTTT
CASSLGGLAGGTGELFF
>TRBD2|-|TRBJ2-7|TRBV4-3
TGCGCCAGCAGCCCTCGTGGGGGGGAGGGTCGGGACTACGAGCAGTACTTC
CASSPRGGEGRDYEQYF
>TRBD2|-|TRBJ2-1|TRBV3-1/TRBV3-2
TGTGCCAGCAGCCAAGAAAGGCGGGGGTGGACCTACAATGAGCAGTTCTTC
CASSQERRGWTYNEQFF
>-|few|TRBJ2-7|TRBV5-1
TGCGCCAGCAGCTTTAACACCTACGAGCAGTACTTC
CASSFNTYEQYF
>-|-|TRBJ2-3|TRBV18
TGTGCCAGCTCAGAGGGCGGCACAGATACGCAGTATTTT
CASSEGGTDTQYF
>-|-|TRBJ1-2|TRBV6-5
TGTGCCAGCAGTTACGACAGACTCGACTACACCTTC
CASSYDRLDYTF
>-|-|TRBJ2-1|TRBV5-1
TGCGCCAGCAGCTTGGCTGGTTCTAACGCTTACGTCAATGAGCAGTTCTTC
CASSLAGSNAYVNEQFF
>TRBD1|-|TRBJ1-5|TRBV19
TGTGCCAGTAGTACAGGACCGGGACAGGGTGGGGATCAGCCCCAGCATTTT
CASSTGPGQGGDQPQHF
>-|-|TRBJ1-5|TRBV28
TGTGCCAGCGGATCGGGAAATCAGCCCCAGCATTTT
CASGSGNQPQHF
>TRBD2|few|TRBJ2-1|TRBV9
TGTGCCAGCAGCGTAGGGCGGGGGTCGGGCAATGAGCAGTTCTTC
CASSVGRGSGNEQFF
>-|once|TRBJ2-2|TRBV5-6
TGTGCCAGCAGCATTAAATTCGACACCGGGGAGCTGTTTTTT
CASSIKFDTGELFF
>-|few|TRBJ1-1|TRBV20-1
TGCAGTGCTAGCCGGGGAGAGGAAGCTTTCTTT
CSASRGEEAFF
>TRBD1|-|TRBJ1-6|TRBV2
TGTGCCAGCAGTCTAGACGGGACAGGCCTCAGCTCCTATAATTCACCCCTCCACTTT
CASSLDGTGLSSYNSPLHF
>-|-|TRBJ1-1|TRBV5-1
TGCGCCAGCAGCTTGGCATGGCACACTGAAGCTTTCTTT
CASSLAWHTEAFF
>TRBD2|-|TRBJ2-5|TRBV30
TGTGCCTGGAGTGGGACTAGCGGGGGGGCTTGGGAGACCCAGTACTTC
CAWSGTSGGAWETQYF
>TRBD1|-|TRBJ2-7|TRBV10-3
TGTGCCATCCTGGGACAGGAGGAGCAGTACTTC
CAILGQEEQYF
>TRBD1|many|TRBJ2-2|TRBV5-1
TGCGCCAGCAGCTTAAAAAAAACAGGGGGGAACACCGGGGAGCTGTTTTTT
CASSLKKTGGNTGELFF
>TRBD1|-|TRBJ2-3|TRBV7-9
TGTGCCAGCAGCTCGTTCCGGGACAGGGCAGATACGCAGTATTTT
CASSSFRDRADTQYF
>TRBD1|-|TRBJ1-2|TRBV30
TGTGCCTGGTACCGGGACAGGGCCGTATTTTATGGCTACACCTTC
CAWYRDRAVFYGYTF
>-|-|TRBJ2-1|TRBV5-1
TGCGCCAGCAGCCCTATGGGGCCAGGGTACAATGAGCAGTTCTTC
CASSPMGPGYNEQFF
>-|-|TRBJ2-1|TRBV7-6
TGTGCCAGCAGCTTGGACGGGAGTAACTACAATGAGCAGTTCTTC
CASSLDGSNYNEQFF
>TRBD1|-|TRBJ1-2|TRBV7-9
TGTGCCAGCAGCACAGACAGGGTTCTGTATGGCTACACCTTC
CASSTDRVLYGYTF
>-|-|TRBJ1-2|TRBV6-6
TGTGCCAGCACCAAGGGGCAGGGAAACTATGGCTACACCTTC
CASTKGQGNYGYTF
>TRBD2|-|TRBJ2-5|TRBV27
TGTGCCAGCAGTTTAAACCGGGGAGGGGAGACCCAGTACTTC
CASSLNRGGETQYF
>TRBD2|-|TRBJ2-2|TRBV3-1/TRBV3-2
TGTGCCAGCAGCCAAGGGACTAGCGCGGGGGAGCTGTTTTTT
CASSQGTSAGELFF
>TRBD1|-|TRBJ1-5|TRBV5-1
TGCGCCAGCAGCTTGGGACAGGGGGCAGGACAGCCCCAGCATTTT
CASSLGQGAGQPQHF
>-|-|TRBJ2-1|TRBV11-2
TGTGCCAGCAGCCAGGGGTCGGATGAGCAGTTCTTC
CASSQGSDEQFF